Below, 30 T cell receptor beta chains from the same sample are listed, as sequenced in a study of shared clonotypes between healthy human individuals. Profiling relied on immunoSEQ multiplex PCR, and the TCRdb table lists in-frame clones only, not all of them. The sample consists of about 2.4 million clones, approximately 92% of them appearing once. Material: naive CD4+ T cells sorted from blood. As for subset: CD45RA+ positively selected. These receptors were taken from a man between 18 and 29 years old in good health.

The table lists this clone with a count of one. The genes are TRBV14 and TRBJ2-1; D may be TRBD2 (6 bases). Germline assignment: CDR1 SGHDN and CDR2 FVKESK. The CDR3 has 15 residues. Deletions cut 0 bases from V and 1 base from J, with 7 bases between. DNA of the CDR3: TGTGCCAGCAGCCAAGATAGCGGATCCTACAATGAGCAGTTCTTC. Translated, it gives CASSQDSGSYNEQFF.

The J gene is TRBJ2-5, the V gene TRBV12-1. TRBV12-1 is annotated as a pseudogene. This CDR3 is built from 16 residues. The CDR3 region has the DNA TGTGCCAGCAGCTTAACGACCGGGACCCACCAAGAGACCCAGTACTTC. Encoded protein: CASSLTTGTHQETQYF.

Here the CDR3 DNA reads TGTGCCAGCAGCTTAGATTGGAGCGGGGGTGCAACCGGGGAGCTGTTTTTT. Protein: CASSLDWSGGATGELFF. The chain is built from TRBV11-2 and TRBJ2-2; 8 bases are a match to TRBD2. Germline V gene data show CDR1 as SGHAT and CDR2 as FQNNGV. The CDR3 extends over 17 amino acids. J was trimmed by 5 bases and V by 0 bases; bases with no gene match: 8.

Comment on this clone: The sample has other DNA sequences that encode this CDR3 too. The J gene is TRBJ2-7, the V gene TRBV18; D is perhaps TRBD2 (5 bases). Germline V gives CDR1 KGHSH, CDR2 LQKENI. This CDR3 is built from 12 residues. V lost 4 bases to trimming and J lost 6 bases, with 10 bases between them. CDR3 nucleotides: TGTGCCAGCTCACGAAACGGAGGCGAGCAGTACTTC. Encoded protein: CASSRNGGEQYF.

The CDR3 region has the DNA TGTGCCAGCAGTTTAGACCCGGGCGTCCTGACTTTC. It is translated as CASSLDPGVLTF. The V gene is TRBV28, the J gene TRBJ2-6; D is ambiguous. The V gene's germline CDR1 is MDHEN and CDR2 SYDVKM. Trimming took off 2 bases at V and 12 bases at J, with 8 bases between the two ends. CDR3 size: 12 residues.

The chain recombines TRBV28 with TRBJ2-4; 7 bases line up with TRBD1. V was clipped by 5 bases and J by 8 bases; unmatched bases: 15. Germline V gene sequence: CDR1 MDHEN, CDR2 SYDVKM. CDR3 length equals 16 residues. CDR3 nucleotides: TGTGCCAGCAGTGCGCCCCGGGACAGCCAGGGGGACATTCAGTACTTC. Translated: CASSAPRDSQGDIQYF.

To note about this clone: The sample holds other DNA sequences that translate to the same CDR3. The chain is built from TRBV7-9 and TRBJ1-4; 8 bases agree with TRBD1. The germline V gene has CDR1 SEHNR and CDR2 FQNEAQ (reference sequence). The CDR3 covers 14 residues. The J segment lost 8 bases and the V segment lost 2 bases, leaving 4 bases of the junction unmatched. The CDR3 nucleotides read TGTGCCAGCAGCTTACAGGGGGCAGGGGAAAAACTGTTTTTT. Translation gives CASSLQGAGEKLFF.

The V call is TRBV19, the J call TRBJ1-6; D unresolved. The germline V and J ends were trimmed by 6 bases and 13 bases, with 13 bases remaining between them. This CDR3 comprises 12 residues. The germline V gene encodes CDR1 LNHDA and CDR2 SQIVND (reference sequence). The CDR3 DNA is TGTGCCAGTAGCCCGGGCTTGTCCCCCCTCCACTTT. Protein sequence: CASSPGLSPLHF. Using reference TRBV19 and TRBJ1-6 for the parts outside the CDR3, the full variable domain is DGGITQSPKYLFRKEGQNVTLSCEQNLNHDAMYWYRQDPGQGLRLIYYSQIVNDFQKGDIAEGYSVSREKKESFPLTVTSAQKNPTAFYLCASSPGLSPLHFGNGTRLTVT.

The V gene is TRBV29-1, the J gene TRBJ1-1; no reliable D call. V shed 6 bases and J shed 7 bases, with 18 bases lying between them. Germline lookup yields CDR1 SQVTM and CDR2 ANQGSEA. The CDR3 covers 13 residues. The CDR3 protein is CSVQVPILGEAFF. CDR3 DNA: TGCAGCGTCCAAGTACCAATCCTGGGTGAAGCTTTCTTT.

CDR3 nucleotide sequence: TGTGCCAGCAGTTCGGGACAGCCCCAAAAACTGTTTTTT. It translates to CASSSGQPQKLFF. V gene TRBV6-1 combines with J gene TRBJ1-4; 7 bases align to TRBD1. CDR1 is MNHNS and CDR2 is SASEGT in the germline V gene. This CDR3 has 13 residues. Trimming removed 5 bases from V and 9 bases from J; junction bases left unmatched: 6.

The V and J genes are TRBV18 and TRBJ2-1; TRBD1 might be the D (6 bases). From germline, CDR1 is KGHSH and CDR2 LQKENI. With 0 bases removed from V and 6 bases from J, the gap between germline ends came to 15 bases. This CDR3 comprises 16 residues. The CDR3 here is CASSPPNRVRGNEQFF. CDR3 sequence (DNA): TGTGCCAGCTCACCACCGAACAGGGTCAGGGGCAATGAGCAGTTCTTC.

This chain links TRBV28 with TRBJ1-4; D is possibly TRBD1 (5 bases). The CDR3 is 15 amino acids. Deletions cut 6 bases from V and 8 bases from J, with 19 bases between. Germline V lookup: CDR1 MDHEN, CDR2 SYDVKM. The CDR3 sequence: CASSPAAGLREKLFF. CDR3 bases: TGTGCCAGCAGCCCGGCTGCGGGGCTGCGGGAAAAACTGTTTTTT.

This chain connects TRBV27 to TRBJ1-5; D possibly corresponds to TRBD1 (5 bases). The CDR3 has 18 residues. The germline V gene encodes CDR1 MNHEY and CDR2 SMNVEV (reference sequence). With 4 bases removed from V and 5 bases from J, the gap between germline ends came to 24 bases. The CDR3 bases are TGTGCCAGCAGTTCCCTGGTTGCAGGGTCGGTTGAATATCAGCCCCAGCATTTT. Translation gives CASSSLVAGSVEYQPQHF.

This chain joins TRBV9 and TRBJ2-1, with 7 nucleotides matching TRBD2. Germline loops: CDR1 SGDLS, CDR2 YYNGEE. V trimming: 4 bases; J trimming: 7 bases; junction bases outside the gene matches: 11. The CDR3 has 15 amino acids. This CDR3 is CASSPRDYLRNEQFF. CDR3 coding DNA: TGTGCCAGCAGCCCCCGGGACTACCTTAGAAATGAGCAGTTCTTC.

The chain links TRBV14 to TRBJ2-2, with D perhaps matching TRBD1 (6 bases). The germline V and J ends were trimmed by 2 bases and 4 bases, with 14 bases remaining between them. Germline lookup yields CDR1 SGHDN and CDR2 FVKESK. This CDR3 contains 16 residues. CDR3 loop: CASSQTGTLLTGELFF. Written as DNA, the CDR3 is TGTGCCAGCAGCCAAACCGGGACACTCCTCACCGGGGAGCTGTTTTTT.

The chain combines TRBV5-1 with TRBJ1-4; D not certain. Germline V gene sequence: CDR1 SGHRS, CDR2 YFSETQ. The V gene lost 0 bases and the J gene lost 7 bases, with 7 bases spanning the gap. The CDR3 runs to 13 residues. The CDR3 DNA reads as TGCGCCAGCAGCTTGGCCGGGCTTGAAAAACTGTTTTTT. It encodes CASSLAGLEKLFF.

With respect to this clone: Other DNA sequences from this sample encode an identical CDR3 as well. The rearrangement joins TRBV6-5 to TRBJ1-5, with D unclear. The CDR3 is 15 amino acids. Trimming cost V 0 bases and J 0 bases, with 6 bases left between them. CDR1 and CDR2 (germline): MNHEY, SVGAGI. The CDR3 DNA reads as TGTGCCAGCAGTTACTCGAGAGGTAGCAATCAGCCCCAGCATTTT. Translation: CASSYSRGSNQPQHF.

V and J are TRBV19 and TRBJ1-1; D gene ambiguous. The CDR3 runs to 12 residues. With 4 bases removed from V and 5 bases from J, the gap between germline ends came to 8 bases. The germline gives CDR1 LNHDA, CDR2 SQIVND (reference sequence). DNA of the CDR3: TGTGCCAGTAGTAACGGACGGACTGAAGCTTTCTTT. It encodes CASSNGRTEAFF. The variable domain in full, completed from reference TRBV19 and TRBJ1-1, reads DGGITQSPKYLFRKEGQNVTLSCEQNLNHDAMYWYRQDPGQGLRLIYYSQIVNDFQKGDIAEGYSVSREKKESFPLTVTSAQKNPTAFYLCASSNGRTEAFFGQGTRLTVV.

The chain carries TRBV25-1 and TRBJ2-7; TRBD1 aligns across 12 bases. V was pared by 7 bases and J by 5 bases, with 9 bases of the junction left unmatched. This CDR3 region has 15 residues. Germline V CDR1 and CDR2: MGHDK, SYGVNS. The CDR3 spells CASIAPGTGGHEQYF. CDR3 nucleotide sequence: TGTGCCAGCATCGCCCCCGGGACAGGGGGCCACGAGCAGTACTTC.

The V gene is TRBV29-1, the J gene TRBJ2-5; D is undetermined. CDR1 and CDR2 from the germline V gene are SQVTM and ANQGSEA. The CDR3 runs to 15 residues. Trimming took off 7 bases at V and 7 bases at J, with 25 bases between the two ends. Here the CDR3 DNA reads TGCAGCGCCGAAAGTACGGCTCGGGCGCCGTGGACCCAGTACTTC. Encoded protein: CSAESTARAPWTQYF.

In the case of this clone: Other nucleotide sequences in the sample specify the same CDR3. V usage is TRBV5-4 and J usage is TRBJ2-7, with 9 nucleotides matching TRBD1. V trimming: 4 bases; J trimming: 3 bases; junction bases outside the gene matches: 5. The CDR3 loop spans 14 amino acids. Germline V CDR1 and CDR2: SGHNT, YYREEE (reference sequence). The CDR3, as DNA: TGTGCCAGCAGCACCACAGGGGGCGGCTACGAGCAGTACTTC. Translated, it gives CASSTTGGGYEQYF.

The V call is TRBV5-1, the J call TRBJ1-5; a possible D gene is TRBD1 (5 bases). Germline assignment: CDR1 SGHRS and CDR2 YFSETQ. The CDR3 runs to 16 residues. Trimming removed 1 base from V and 3 bases from J, with 14 bases in between. In nucleotides, the CDR3 is TGCGCCAGCAGCTTGACAGCGGGGGGGGTCAATCAGCCCCAGCATTTT. Residues: CASSLTAGGVNQPQHF. Using reference TRBV5-1 and TRBJ1-5 for the parts outside the CDR3, the full variable domain is KAGVTQTPRYLIKTRGQQVTLSCSPISGHRSVSWYQQTPGQGLQFLFEYFSETQRNKGNFPGRFSGRQFSNSRSEMNVSTLELGDSALYLCASSLTAGGVNQPQHFGDGTRLSIL.

A word on this clone: This sample also contains other DNA sequences that code for the same CDR3. The chain carries TRBV5-4 and TRBJ2-7; D possibly corresponds to TRBD2 (6 bases). The CDR3 is 13 residues long. Germline lookup yields CDR1 SGHNT and CDR2 YYREEE (reference sequence). V lost 4 bases, J lost 2 bases, and 10 bases lay in between. The CDR3, as DNA: TGTGCCAGCAGCGGTGGGGGGACCTACGAGCAGTACTTC. It encodes CASSGGGTYEQYF.

The gene calls are TRBV2 and TRBJ2-1; D might be TRBD2 (6 bases). CDR1 is SNHLY and CDR2 is FYNNEI in the germline V gene. The V end lost 4 bases, the J end lost 5 bases, and 15 bases lay between the germline ends. The CDR3 runs 15 residues. The CDR3 protein is CASSVGGSPHNEQFF. The CDR3 DNA is TGTGCCAGCAGTGTAGGAGGGAGTCCCCACAATGAGCAGTTCTTC.

This clone was recorded only once. The V call is TRBV5-4, the J call TRBJ2-2; the D gene is possibly TRBD1 (5 bases). Trimming left V 5 bases short and J 7 bases short, with 15 bases between. Germline values: CDR1 SGHNT, CDR2 YYREEE (reference sequence). There are 14 residues in the CDR3. The CDR3 nucleotides are TGTGCCAGCAGACAGGACCCCCACGGCGGGGAGCTGTTTTTT. Its translation: CASRQDPHGGELFF. Based on the CDR3 plus reference TRBV5-4 and TRBJ2-2, the full variable domain is ETGVTQSPTHLIKTRGQQVTLRCSSQSGHNTVSWYQQALGQGPQFIFQYYREEENGRGNFPPRFSGLQFPNYSSELNVNALELDDSALYLCASRQDPHGGELFFGEGSRLTVL.

This chain links TRBV29-1 with TRBJ1-2, with TRBD1 as a possible D gene (6 bases). The CDR3 spans 14 residues. The germline V and J ends were trimmed by 4 bases and 7 bases, with 19 bases remaining between them. Germline loops: CDR1 SQVTM, CDR2 ANQGSEA. CDR3 coding DNA: TGCAGCGTTGTCACTTCGGGGGGCGTCTCTGGCTACACCTTC. Translation gives CSVVTSGGVSGYTF.

The J gene is TRBJ1-5, the V gene TRBV5-1; 7 bases align to TRBD1. Trimming at V came to 4 bases and at J to 5 bases, leaving 9 bases not matched to a gene. This CDR3 comprises 15 residues. The germline V gene encodes CDR1 SGHRS and CDR2 YFSETQ. DNA for the CDR3: TGCGCCAGCAGCATGACAGGGTCCCCAGATCAGCCCCAGCATTTT. This codes for CASSMTGSPDQPQHF.

The rearrangement joins TRBV28 to TRBJ1-1; 7 bases align to TRBD1. Germline V CDR1 and CDR2: MDHEN, SYDVKM. With V trimmed by 6 bases and J by 1 base, 5 bases remained unmatched. This CDR3 contains 14 residues. The CDR3 region has the DNA TGTGCCAGCAGGGTGGGACAGAGGAACACTGAAGCTTTCTTT. Encoded protein: CASRVGQRNTEAFF. Combining the CDR3 with reference TRBV28 and TRBJ1-1 gives the whole variable domain DVKVTQSSRYLVKRTGEKVFLECVQDMDHENMFWYRQDPGLGLRLIYFSYDVKMKEKGDIPEGYSVSREKKERFSLILESASTNQTSMYLCASRVGQRNTEAFFGQGTRLTVV.

The chain carries TRBV6-5 and TRBJ2-1, with 10 bases identical to TRBD1. Per the germline V gene, CDR1 is MNHEY and CDR2 is SVGAGI. The CDR3 is 15 amino acids. V lost 6 bases, J lost 5 bases, and 7 bases stayed unmatched. The CDR3 is CASRPGQGRHNEQFF. The CDR3 DNA is TGTGCCAGCAGGCCGGGACAGGGGAGGCACAATGAGCAGTTCTTC.

The chain carries TRBV7-2 and TRBJ2-7; 10 bases agree with TRBD2. The V gene's germline CDR1 is SGHTA and CDR2 FQGNSA. Trimming at V came to 1 base and at J to 5 bases, leaving 8 bases not matched to a gene. This CDR3 is built from 16 residues. CDR3 in amino acids: CASSLDRASGSHEQYF. CDR3 in DNA: TGTGCCAGCAGCTTAGATCGGGCTAGCGGGAGTCACGAGCAGTACTTC.